The 25 T cell receptor beta chains below were found in one sample sequenced in a study of blood T cells in healthy people across ages. Sample-barcoded 5' priming and a J-beta primer mix drove a second PCR of about 7 to 11 cycles. TCRdb ran MiXCR on the 5' RACE reads and lists one entry per CDR3 protein. Among 700,000 to 950,000 distinct CDR3 sequences listed, 43% were seen once. Specimen: blood. The origin of the receptors is an older woman in good health.

The V and J genes are TRBV27 and TRBJ1-1, with D unclear. Trimming cost V 8 bases and J 6 bases, with 16 bases left between them. The CDR3 contains 13 residues. Germline V CDR1 and CDR2: MNHEY, SMNVEV (reference sequence). In nucleotides, the CDR3 is TGTGCCAGCGCCCGGACGGCACCACCTGAAGCTTTCTTT. Protein: CASARTAPPEAFF.

The chain links TRBV5-1 to TRBJ2-1; 15 bases map to TRBD2. V gave up 4 bases and J gave up 6 bases; unmatched junction bases: 5. The CDR3 has 16 residues. Per germline, CDR1 SGHRS and CDR2 YFSETQ. CDR3 coding DNA: TGCGCCAGCAGCCTTCGGACTAGCGGGGGGGCCAATGAGCAGTTCTTC. Amino acids: CASSLRTSGGANEQFF.

As concerns this clonotype: Germline and junction disagree at one end, which may indicate a read error. The chain links TRBV20-1 to TRBJ2-7; D call uncertain. Germline V gene lookup returns CDR1 DFQATT and CDR2 SNEGSKA (reference sequence). The length of the CDR3 is 15 residues. The CDR3 DNA reads TGCAGCGCTAGAGATATGCTACCACCGCACTACGAGCAGTACTTC. Its translation is CSARDMLPPHYEQYF.

Only a few counts were recorded for this clonotype. The chain joins TRBV4-3 to TRBJ1-1; D perhaps matches TRBD1 (6 bases). With 8 bases removed from V and 4 bases from J, the gap between germline ends came to 14 bases. The CDR3 is 13 amino acids. From germline, CDR1 is LGHNA and CDR2 YSLEER. CDR3 nucleotide sequence: TGCGCCAGCGGCAACCAGGGGCTCACTGAAGCTTTCTTT. Translation gives CASGNQGLTEAFF.

The chain joins TRBV6-5 to TRBJ2-5, with 9 bases that match TRBD1. CDR1 and CDR2 from the germline V gene are MNHEY and SVGAGI. J lost 5 bases, V lost 5 bases, and 12 bases had no gene match. The CDR3 totals 16 residues. The CDR3 here is CASSPITGGPAETQYF. The CDR3, as DNA: TGTGCCAGCAGTCCAATTACAGGGGGCCCTGCGGAGACCCAGTACTTC.

This clonotype was seen many times. Germline and junction disagree at one end, which may indicate a read error. This chain connects TRBV12-3 or TRBV12-4 to TRBJ2-7; 8 bases line up with TRBD2. This CDR3 spans 15 amino acids. The CDR3 region has the DNA TGTGCCAGCAGTTTATTACGGGGGGGCTCCAACGAGCAGTACTTC. Residues: CASSLLRGGSNEQYF.

The table lists this clonotype with a few counts. The chain links TRBV7-2 to TRBJ2-3; TRBD2 aligns across 7 bases. CDR1 is SGHTA and CDR2 is FQGNSA in the germline V gene. The CDR3 has 18 residues. J gave up 0 bases and V 1 base, and 10 bases lay outside the gene matches. CDR3 bases: TGTGCCAGCAGCTTAGGGCCCTATGGCGGGAGAAGCACAGATACGCAGTATTTT. The encoded protein is CASSLGPYGGRSTDTQYF. The entire variable domain, with the rest obtained from reference TRBV7-2 and TRBJ2-3, is as follows: GAGVSQSPSNKVTEKGKDVELRCDPISGHTALYWYRQSLGQGLEFLIYFQGNSAPDKSGLPSDRFSAERTGGSVSTLTIQRTQQEDSAVYLCASSLGPYGGRSTDTQYFGPGTRLTVL.

This clonotype has more than one count but fewer than ten. The chain is built from TRBV29-1 and TRBJ2-7; no definite D call. In germline, CDR1 is SQVTM, CDR2 ANQGSEA. Trimming took 1 base from V and 1 from J, leaving 5 bases between them. The CDR3 has 12 amino acids. This chain's CDR3 is CSVEVGSYEQYF. CDR3 coding DNA: TGCAGCGTTGAAGTCGGGTCCTACGAGCAGTACTTC.

The chain uses TRBV9 and TRBJ2-1; 8 bases fit TRBD1. Germline CDR1 reads SGDLS; CDR2 reads YYNGEE. V lost 3 bases and J lost 9; bases outside the gene matches: 14. This CDR3 has 16 amino acids. The CDR3 bases are TGTGCCAGCAGCGCCAAGGGACAGGCCCATGGGGGTGAGCAGTTCTTC. Protein: CASSAKGQAHGGEQFF.

V gene TRBV9 combines with J gene TRBJ2-7; 13 bases line up with TRBD2. The last part of the DNA fits TRBJ2-5 better; the J call may be wrong. CDR1 and CDR2 from the germline V gene are SGDLS and YYNGEE. The CDR3 is 15 residues long. CDR3 protein: CASSDGLAGDLTQYF. CDR3 in DNA: TGTGCCAGCAGCGACGGACTAGCGGGAGATTTGACCCAGTACTTC.

This clonotype was detected a few times. Written as DNA, the CDR3 is TGTGCCAGCACCCTTCAGGGACAGCCCCAGCATTTT. Its translation: CASTLQGQPQHF. The rearrangement joins TRBV12-3 or TRBV12-4 to TRBJ1-5; TRBD1 might be the D (5 bases). The ends were cut back, 7 bases at V and 7 bases at J, with 11 bases in the middle. The length of the CDR3 is 12 residues.

The V call is TRBV4-3, the J call TRBJ1-1; no reliable D call. The CDR3 contains 15 residues. The germline V gene encodes CDR1 LGHNA and CDR2 YSLEER. Trimming took off 3 bases at V and 3 bases at J, with 14 bases between the two ends. The CDR3 sequence is CASSHVGYRDTEAFF. The CDR3 DNA sequence: TGCGCCAGCAGCCATGTGGGGTATCGGGACACTGAAGCTTTCTTT.

As to this clonotype: A much larger clone is a single base away; this may be a read error. The chain is built from TRBV7-2 and TRBJ1-2; 9 nucleotides line up with TRBD1. Germline V CDR1 and CDR2: SGHTA, FQGNSA. The CDR3 has 15 amino acids. V dropped 1 base and J dropped 3; count of bases not matched to a gene: 3. DNA of the CDR3: TGTGCCAGCAGCTTAGGGACAGGGGCCGACTATGGCTACACCTTC. Translated: CASSLGTGADYGYTF.

The chain couples TRBV20-1 to TRBJ2-4; 8 nucleotides line up with TRBD2. TRBJ2-5 matches the DNA end more closely, so the J call is doubtful. This CDR3 spans 15 amino acids. CDR1 DFQATT and CDR2 SNEGSKA come from the germline V gene (reference sequence). The CDR3 region has the DNA TGCAGTGCTCTCAGACTTAGCGGGGAGGGAGAGACCCAGTACTTC. Its protein is CSALRLSGEGETQYF.

The chain couples TRBV7-2 to TRBJ2-2, with 7 nucleotides matching TRBD1. The trim removed 1 base at V and 0 bases at J, leaving 5 bases unmatched. Germline values: CDR1 SGHTA, CDR2 FQGNSA. This CDR3 spans 17 amino acids. The CDR3 region has the DNA TGTGCCAGCAGCTTAGATTATACAGGGGCGAACACCGGGGAGCTGTTTTTT. Its translation is CASSLDYTGANTGELFF.

This sequence joins TRBV6-5 and TRBJ1-2; D gene uncertain. Looked up from germline, CDR1 is MNHEY and CDR2 is SVGAGI. The CDR3 contains 13 residues. Trimming took 0 bases from V and 8 from J, leaving 10 bases between them. CDR3 in DNA: TGTGCCAGCAGTTACTCTACCGGGGTCGGCTACACCTTC. Residues: CASSYSTGVGYTF.

This chain uses TRBV5-1 with TRBJ2-3; 7 bases line up with TRBD2. Germline lookup yields CDR1 SGHRS and CDR2 YFSETQ. V gave up 4 bases and J gave up 0 bases; unmatched junction bases: 8. The CDR3 loop spans 16 amino acids. Here the CDR3 reads CASSPPDSGSTDTQYF. As DNA, the CDR3 is TGCGCCAGCAGCCCCCCGGATAGCGGGAGCACAGATACGCAGTATTTT.

This clonotype was seen many times. V usage is TRBV12-3 or TRBV12-4 and J usage is TRBJ2-1, with TRBD2 matching 9 bases. The assigned J gene may be wrong: the sequence end matches TRBJ2-7 better. This CDR3 has 15 residues. CDR3: CASSFLAGPYNEQYF. Here the CDR3 DNA reads TGTGCCAGCAGTTTCCTAGCGGGGCCCTACAATGAGCAGTACTTC.

This clonotype was counted a few times. The chain uses TRBV20-1 and TRBJ2-5, with TRBD2 matching 7 bases. V lost 6 bases, J lost 1 base, and 11 bases stayed unmatched. Germline-derived CDR1 and CDR2 are DFQATT and SNEGSKA (reference sequence). The CDR3 spans 15 residues. CDR3: CSARPPTSVQETQYF. CDR3 nucleotides: TGCAGTGCCCGTCCCCCTACTAGCGTCCAAGAGACCCAGTACTTC.

This chain links TRBV20-1 with TRBJ2-1, with D tentatively TRBD2 (6 bases). This CDR3 is built from 16 residues. V was trimmed by 2 bases and J by 4 bases, leaving 18 bases between them. Per germline, CDR1 DFQATT and CDR2 SNEGSKA (reference sequence). The CDR3: CSARTGTGVLYNEQFF. For the CDR3, the DNA is TGCAGTGCTAGAACCGGGACGGGGGTTCTTTACAATGAGCAGTTCTTC.

This clonotype was picked up a small number of times. V is TRBV9 and J is TRBJ2-5; D not certain. V shed 2 bases and J shed 0 bases, with 14 bases lying between them. This CDR3 comprises 16 residues. Germline assignment: CDR1 SGDLS and CDR2 YYNGEE. For the CDR3, the DNA is TGTGCCAGCAGCGTCCTGGAGAGGAGATACCAAGAGACCCAGTACTTC. Protein sequence: CASSVLERRYQETQYF.

The chain has TRBV28 and TRBJ2-5, with D perhaps matching TRBD1 (6 bases). There are 14 residues in the CDR3. Trimming cost V 0 bases and J 1 base, with 6 bases left between them. Germline CDR1 reads MDHEN; CDR2 reads SYDVKM. The CDR3 loop is CASSLWGAQETQYF. In DNA form, the CDR3 reads TGTGCCAGCAGTTTATGGGGGGCCCAAGAGACCCAGTACTTC.

There are a few counts of this clonotype. This rearrangement joins TRBV27 to TRBJ2-4; 10 positions agree with TRBD1. The CDR3 has 17 amino acids. Trimming took 3 bases from V and 1 from J; bases not matched to a gene: 6. Looked up from germline, CDR1 is MNHEY and CDR2 is SMNVEV (reference sequence). In DNA, the CDR3 is TGTGCCAGCAGTTTGTGGGGACAGGGGCTCGCCAAAAACATTCAGTACTTC. This sequence encodes CASSLWGQGLAKNIQYF.

This chain joins TRBV28 and TRBJ2-1, with D possibly being TRBD1 or TRBD2 (5 bases each). Germline CDR1 is MDHEN and CDR2 is SYDVKM. The CDR3 totals 17 residues. Trimming took 1 base from V and 3 from J, leaving 16 bases between them. The CDR3: CASSLLGESSFYNEQFF. Written as DNA, the CDR3 is TGTGCCAGCAGTTTATTGGGGGAGTCCAGCTTCTACAATGAGCAGTTCTTC.

This clonotype showed up just a few times. The chain joins TRBV5-1 to TRBJ1-1, with 11 bases lining up with TRBD1. This CDR3 spans 16 amino acids. J gave up 4 bases and V 4 bases, and 9 bases lay outside the gene matches. The germline gives CDR1 SGHRS, CDR2 YFSETQ. The CDR3 DNA is TGCGCCAGCAGCGGAACCCGGGACAGGGGGACCACTGAAGCTTTCTTT. As protein: CASSGTRDRGTTEAFF.